These T cell receptor beta chains were read from a single sample in a study of cytomegalovirus exposure and HLA in healthy donors. Generated by immunoSEQ multiplex PCR, the TCRdb table keeps only in-frame clones and is missing some. The table lists about 86,000 clones, just over 70% of them singletons, with about 7.7% in the top ten. Material: PBMCs. These receptors were obtained from a man aged 55 to 69 in good health and CMV-seronegative. Each CDR3 is given without its conserved first and last residue. D genes are given only for firm matches. Not every row has a clone size; where given, it reads once, few, many or a size class.

v_call	clone_size	d_call	cdr3_aa
TRBV16	once	TRBD1	ASSQSQGGTGELF
TRBV18	-	-	ASSPTQGATEAF
TRBV5-1	-	TRBD1	ASSAGTGAYEQY
TRBV30	-	TRBD1	AWGTGAGETQY
TRBV2	-	TRBD2	ASSDSGGAIYEQY
TRBV9	-	TRBD2	ASSWGLAGDEQY
TRBV28	few	TRBD1	ASSSTGVSNQPQH
TRBV5-1	-	-	ASRRGGLEDTEAF
TRBV5-4	-	-	ASSLSARASTGELF
TRBV7-8	-	-	ASSLGRGVNEKLF
TRBV19	-	TRBD1	ASSIVGTDTAAS
TRBV11-3	-	TRBD2	ASSPGLADTDTQY
TRBV4-1	-	-	ASSHADRYNEQF
TRBV2	-	TRBD1	ASSPGTGGIYEQY
TRBV19	once	TRBD2	ASSTRTSGDTDTQY
TRBV5-5	-	TRBD1	ASLYSHRGPQETQY
TRBV4-2	-	TRBD2	ASSQDLAGGNTGELF
TRBV5-1	-	-	ASSPAETQY
TRBV4-1	-	TRBD1	ASSTERGPYEQF
TRBV2	once	TRBD1	ASNKDRGNSPLH
TRBV28	-	TRBD2	ASSRYPLAGGENIQY
TRBV2	once	TRBD2	ASSEARVAGYEQY
TRBV28	-	TRBD1	ASSLYGTGMDQPQH
TRBV2	-	TRBD1	ASSEGGTTGYKQY
TRBV5-1	few	TRBD1	ASSLVPGTDEQY
TRBV29-1	few	TRBD1	SAGSGQGLF
TRBV5-1	-	TRBD2	ASSLGLAGLPNEQF
TRBV10-1	few	TRBD1	ASTDRGAGELF
TRBV4-1	-	-	ASSQDVADTGELF
TRBV4-1	-	TRBD1	ASSQENRGLQPQH
TRBV27	few	TRBD2	ASSFERGGVDTQY
TRBV21-1	-	-	ASSIRLPMSYNEQF
TRBV5-4	once	-	ASSLQGGNTEAF
TRBV5-4	-	TRBD1	ASSYDRGNIQY
TRBV11-2	-	-	ASSQAVSSYNEQF
TRBV2	-	TRBD1	ASRADRVRGNTIY
TRBV9	-	-	ASSGTVTLSPLH
TRBV5-1	-	-	ASSLDSPQTGELF
TRBV7-2	-	TRBD1	ASSNRWDRQETQY
TRBV4-3	-	TRBD1	ASSQTVVGQPNYGYT
TRBV2	few	TRBD1	ASSDAPQGAGETQY
TRBV6-6	few	-	ASRQGSNTEAF
TRBV4-3	-	TRBD2	ASSQDMNSGGSLETQY
TRBV29-1	-	-	STNRDRDTEAF
TRBV6-5	-	TRBD2	ASRTSGGNTDTQY